These 5 T cell receptor beta chains share one sample of origin, sequenced in a study of shared clonotypes between healthy human individuals. Using immunoSEQ multiplex PCR, the repertoire was profiled, and TCRdb retains in-frame clones only, with some absent. Among 2 million or so clones listed, over 85% were seen once. The material sequenced was naive CD4+ T cells sorted from blood. Subset defined: CD45RA+ positively selected. These TCRs come from a man aged 18 to 29 in good health.

This clone was observed once. J is TRBJ1-1 and V is TRBV29-1; 8 positions agree with TRBD1. In germline, CDR1 is SQVTM, CDR2 ANQGSEA. There are 14 residues in the CDR3. J was trimmed by 2 bases and V by 7 bases; bases with no gene match: 9. The CDR3 protein is CSGADRGLNTEAFF. The CDR3 nucleotides are TGCAGCGGAGCCGACAGGGGCCTAAACACTGAAGCTTTCTTT.

This rearrangement joins TRBV7-9 to TRBJ2-3, with 8 bases fitting TRBD2. This CDR3 is 17 amino acids long. Per germline, CDR1 SEHNR and CDR2 FQNEAQ (reference sequence). V gave up 3 bases and J gave up 3 bases; unmatched junction bases: 11. This chain's CDR3 is CASSFGSGSLGTDTQYF. CDR3 sequence (DNA): TGTGCCAGCAGCTTTGGGAGCGGGAGTTTGGGGACAGATACGCAGTATTTT.

The J gene is TRBJ1-6, the V gene TRBV15; 7 bases are a match to TRBD1. Germline V gives CDR1 LNHNV, CDR2 YYDKDF (reference sequence). With 0 bases clipped from V and 9 bases from J, the junction kept 2 bases outside the gene matches. This CDR3 comprises 14 residues. CDR3 amino acids: CATSRDSGGSPLHF. The DNA for the CDR3 is TGTGCCACCAGCAGAGATTCAGGGGGTTCACCCCTCCACTTT. Combining the CDR3 with reference TRBV15 and TRBJ1-6 gives the whole variable domain DAMVIQNPRYQVTQFGKPVTLSCSQTLNHNVMYWYQQKSSQAPKLLFHYYDKDFNNEADTPDNFQSRRPNTSFCFLDIRSPGLGDTAMYLCATSRDSGGSPLHFGNGTRLTVT.

The J gene is TRBJ2-7, the V gene TRBV10-3; 7 bases align to TRBD1. The J segment lost 1 base and the V segment lost 3 bases, leaving 3 bases of the junction unmatched. CDR3 size: 14 residues. Germline V gives CDR1 ENHRY, CDR2 SYGVKD. The CDR3 DNA follows: TGTGCCATCAGTGACGACAGGGTTTCCTACGAGCAGTACTTC. This gives the protein CAISDDRVSYEQYF.

The chain is built from TRBV27 and TRBJ1-2; maybe TRBD1 (6 bases). Germline values: CDR1 MNHEY, CDR2 SMNVEV (reference sequence). The CDR3 covers 14 residues. The V and J ends lost 4 bases and 4 bases respectively, with 13 bases between them. This CDR3 reads CASSSWTGAYGYTF. For the CDR3, the DNA is TGTGCCAGCAGTTCATGGACGGGGGCCTATGGCTACACCTTC.